This TCR beta chain derives from a study of vaccination and CD4 T cells after COVID-19. Turning to the study itself: PCR on nasal swabs identified SARS-CoV-2 in convalescent patients, of whom nine were mild and one severe.

This clonotype was counted only a few times. Its target is unknown. Sequencing of the DNA from cultured CD4+ T cells was carried out with the Oncomine TCR Beta short-read assay. TCRdb called the PCR reads again in MiXCR, with one record for every CDR3 protein. This table has fewer than 10,000 distinct CDR3 sequences, about two fifths appearing once. J lost 4 bases, V lost 1 base, and 9 bases had no gene match. The germline CDR1 and CDR2 sequences are LNHNV and YYDKDF (reference sequence). The CDR3 covers 16 residues. The treatment: roughly 11-day PBMC culture with coronavirus spike peptide pools or control peptides (ViraFEST assay).

This chain uses TRBV15 with TRBJ1-2; TRBD1 agrees at 7 bases. The sequencing sample was made of CD4+ T cells from blood, cultured in vitro. This receptor was identified in a human donor who had recovered from COVID-19. As DNA, the CDR3 is TGTGCCACCAGCAGAGGGGGGGACAGCCATATCTATGGCTACACCTTC. Protein sequence: CATSRGGDSHIYGYTF.